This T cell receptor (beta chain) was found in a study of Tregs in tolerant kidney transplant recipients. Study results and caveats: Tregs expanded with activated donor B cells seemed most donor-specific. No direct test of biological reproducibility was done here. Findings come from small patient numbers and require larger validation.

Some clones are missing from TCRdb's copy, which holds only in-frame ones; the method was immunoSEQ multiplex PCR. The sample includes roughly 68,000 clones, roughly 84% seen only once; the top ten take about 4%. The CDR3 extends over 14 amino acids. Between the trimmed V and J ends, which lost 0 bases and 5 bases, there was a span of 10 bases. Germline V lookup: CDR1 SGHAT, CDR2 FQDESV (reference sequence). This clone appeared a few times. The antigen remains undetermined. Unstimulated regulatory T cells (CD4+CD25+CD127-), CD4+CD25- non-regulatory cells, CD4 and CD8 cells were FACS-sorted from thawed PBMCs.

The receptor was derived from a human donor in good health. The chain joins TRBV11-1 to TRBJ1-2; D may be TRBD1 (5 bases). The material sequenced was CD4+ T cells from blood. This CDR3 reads CASSLAPGSYGYTF. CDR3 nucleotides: TGTGCCAGCAGCTTAGCTCCAGGGTCGTATGGCTACACCTTC.